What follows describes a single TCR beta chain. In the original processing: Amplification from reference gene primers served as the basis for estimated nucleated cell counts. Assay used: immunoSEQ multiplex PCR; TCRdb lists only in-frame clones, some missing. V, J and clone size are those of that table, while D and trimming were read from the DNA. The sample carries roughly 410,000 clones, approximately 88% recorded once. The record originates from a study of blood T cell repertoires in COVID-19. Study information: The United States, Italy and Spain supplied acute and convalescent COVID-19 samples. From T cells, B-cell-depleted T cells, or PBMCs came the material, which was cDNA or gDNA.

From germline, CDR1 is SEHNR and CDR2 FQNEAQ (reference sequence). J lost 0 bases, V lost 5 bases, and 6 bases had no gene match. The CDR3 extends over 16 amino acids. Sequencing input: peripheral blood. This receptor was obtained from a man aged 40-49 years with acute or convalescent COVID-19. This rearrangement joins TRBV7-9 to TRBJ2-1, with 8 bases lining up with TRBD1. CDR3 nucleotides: TGTGCCAGCAGCATGACAGGGGTGGGCTCCTACAATGAGCAGTTCTTC. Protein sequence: CASSMTGVGSYNEQFF.